This TCR beta chain was sequenced for a study of monozygotic twins with inflammatory bowel disease. The CDR3 is 15 residues long. Germline V gene sequence: CDR1 SGDLS, CDR2 YYNGEE. One blood sample of roughly 2.5 ml was taken from each donor. TCRdb reprocessed the 5' RACE reads and keeps a single row for each CDR3 protein, giving no DNA. This specimen shows 300,000 to 400,000 distinct CDR3 sequences; the ten leading clones hold 2%. Sequenced input: blood. This TCR was sampled from a human donor with ulcerative colitis or Crohn's disease, or a healthy co-twin of an affected twin (not recorded which). The chain is built from TRBV9 and TRBJ1-4; TCRdb selects TRBD1, and the lack of DNA leaves this call unchecked. The CDR3 protein is CASSLSGTGGEKLFF.